This T cell receptor beta chain was captured by sequencing in a study of T-cell memory formation after mild COVID-19. Study details: TCR clusters were mostly donor specific. Findings and limits, study-wide: The appearance of some responding clones in pre-infection memory suggested that cross-reactive memory joined.

V gave up 0 bases and J gave up 4 bases, with 19 bases separating them. CDR3 size: 17 residues. Germline loops: CDR1 SGHRS, CDR2 YFSETQ. TCRdb passed the 5' RACE reads through MiXCR, listing each CDR3 protein once. In the table there are about 430,000 distinct CDR3 sequences, approximately 24% of which are singletons. This clonotype was counted many times. Its antigen is currently unknown. Sequencing was carried out using PBMCs or a T cell subset sorted from them (not recorded which). The receptor was isolated from an adult woman who had mild COVID-19 (a few samples of this study predate the infection). Cell type and time point are not known. The chain couples TRBV5-1 to TRBJ1-1; D not resolved. CDR3 in DNA: TGCGCCAGCAGCTTGGAGCCCTCCAGCGGATACAGCACTGAAGCTTTCTTT. Translation gives CASSLEPSSGYSTEAFF.